This TCR beta chain was obtained from a study of response to subunit inactivated influenza vaccine. Study observations and caveats: New T cells are recruited in small numbers by each seasonal influenza vaccination, according to the authors' suggestion.

TCRdb ran MiXCR on the RT-PCR reads and lists one entry per CDR3 protein. Here the sample spans a few hundred thousand distinct CDR3 sequences, roughly 22% being singletons. Worth noting for this clonotype: Its antigen is currently unknown.

The CDR3 contains 15 residues. CDR1 is LGHNA and CDR2 is YNFKEQ in the germline V gene. Deletions cut 0 bases from V and 5 bases from J, with 14 bases between. This clonotype originated in a man in his fifties or sixties who received an inactivated influenza vaccine. The rearrangement links TRBV4-2 to TRBJ2-7; D ambiguous. The sample consisted of PBMCs from blood, taken less than 22 months after vaccination. The DNA of the CDR3 is TGTGCCAGCAGCCAAGAGTTGGGTCGTTCCAACGAGCAGTACTTC. As protein: CASSQELGRSNEQYF.